The present T cell receptor (beta chain) was sequenced within a study of OX40 agonist ivuxolimab in advanced cancers. Study-wide context: Partial responses were achieved by three patients, of whom one had hepatocellular carcinoma and two had cutaneous melanoma.

J gave up 2 bases and V 4 bases, and 10 bases lay outside the gene matches. CDR3 length: 17 amino acids. CDR1 is SGHRS and CDR2 is YFSETQ in the germline V gene. Using immunoSEQ multiplex PCR, the repertoire was profiled, and TCRdb retains in-frame clones only, with some absent. The repertoire holds tens of thousands of clones, with approximately 80% as singletons. The sequence derives from an adult with an advanced solid tumor such as melanoma, head and neck, liver or kidney cancer. The chain carries TRBV5-1 and TRBJ2-1, with 9 bases that match TRBD2. Sequences were derived from CD4+ or CD8+ T cells sorted from blood, sampled in a trial of the OX40 agonist ivuxolimab. CDR3 DNA sequence: TGCGCCAGCAGCCGGGGACTAGCCGACGTAACCTACAATGAGCAGTTCTTC. This translates into CASSRGLADVTYNEQFF.